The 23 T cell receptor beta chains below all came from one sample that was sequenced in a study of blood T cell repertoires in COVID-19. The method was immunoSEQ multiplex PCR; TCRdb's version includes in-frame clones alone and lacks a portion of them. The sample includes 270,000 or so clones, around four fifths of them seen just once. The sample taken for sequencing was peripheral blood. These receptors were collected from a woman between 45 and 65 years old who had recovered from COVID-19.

The CDR3 DNA follows: TGTGCCAGCAGCTCCAGAAGGGCTAGCGGGAACCCGGAGCAGTTCTTC. It yields the protein CASSSRRASGNPEQFF. The V call is TRBV9, the J call TRBJ2-1; 9 nucleotides align to TRBD2. Germline V gives CDR1 SGDLS, CDR2 YYNGEE. The CDR3 runs 16 residues. V lost 4 bases, J lost 10 bases, and 15 bases stayed unmatched.

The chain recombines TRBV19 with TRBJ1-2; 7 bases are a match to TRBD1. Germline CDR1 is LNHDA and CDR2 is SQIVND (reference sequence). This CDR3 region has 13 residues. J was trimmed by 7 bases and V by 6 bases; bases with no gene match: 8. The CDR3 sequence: CASSWEGGFGYTF. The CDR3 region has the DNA TGTGCCAGTAGCTGGGAAGGGGGCTTTGGCTACACCTTC.

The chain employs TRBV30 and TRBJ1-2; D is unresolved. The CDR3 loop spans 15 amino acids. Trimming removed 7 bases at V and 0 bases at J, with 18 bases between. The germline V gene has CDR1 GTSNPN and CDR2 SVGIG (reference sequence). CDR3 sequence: CASLRSGNANYGYTF. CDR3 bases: TGTGCCTCCTTGAGATCCGGGAACGCTAACTATGGCTACACCTTC. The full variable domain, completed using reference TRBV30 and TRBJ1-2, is SQTIHQWPATLVQPVGSPLSLECTVEGTSNPNLYWYRQAAGRGLQLLFYSVGIGQISSEVPQNLSASRPQDRQFILSSKKLLLSDSGFYLCASLRSGNANYGYTFGSGTRLTVV.

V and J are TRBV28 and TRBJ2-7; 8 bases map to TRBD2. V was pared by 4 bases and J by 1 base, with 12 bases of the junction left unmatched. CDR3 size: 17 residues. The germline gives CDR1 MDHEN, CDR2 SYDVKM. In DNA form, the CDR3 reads TGTGCCAGCAGTTCCCCAAGAGCTAGCGGGTTGTCCTACGAGCAGTACTTC. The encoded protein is CASSSPRASGLSYEQYF. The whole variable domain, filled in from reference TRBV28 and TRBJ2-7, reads DVKVTQSSRYLVKRTGEKVFLECVQDMDHENMFWYRQDPGLGLRLIYFSYDVKMKEKGDIPEGYSVSREKKERFSLILESASTNQTSMYLCASSSPRASGLSYEQYFGPGTRLTVT.

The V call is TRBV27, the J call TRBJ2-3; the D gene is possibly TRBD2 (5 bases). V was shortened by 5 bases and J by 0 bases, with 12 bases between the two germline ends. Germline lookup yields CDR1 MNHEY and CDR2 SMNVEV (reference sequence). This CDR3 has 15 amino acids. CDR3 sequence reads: CASSVGGLSTDTQYF. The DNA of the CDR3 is TGTGCCAGCAGTGTCGGCGGGCTTAGCACAGATACGCAGTATTTT.

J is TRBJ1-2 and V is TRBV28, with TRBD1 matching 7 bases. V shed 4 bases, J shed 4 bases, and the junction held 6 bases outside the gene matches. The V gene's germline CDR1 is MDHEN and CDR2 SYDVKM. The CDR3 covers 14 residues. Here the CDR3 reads CASSSGQELYGYTF. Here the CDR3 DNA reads TGTGCCAGCAGTTCCGGACAGGAGCTCTATGGCTACACCTTC.

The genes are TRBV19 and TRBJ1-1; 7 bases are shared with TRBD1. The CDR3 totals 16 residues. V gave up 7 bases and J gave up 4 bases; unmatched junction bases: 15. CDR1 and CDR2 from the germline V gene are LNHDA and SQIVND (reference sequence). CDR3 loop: CASMERGQFISTEAFF. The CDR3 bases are TGTGCCAGTATGGAGAGGGGACAGTTTATCAGCACTGAAGCTTTCTTT.

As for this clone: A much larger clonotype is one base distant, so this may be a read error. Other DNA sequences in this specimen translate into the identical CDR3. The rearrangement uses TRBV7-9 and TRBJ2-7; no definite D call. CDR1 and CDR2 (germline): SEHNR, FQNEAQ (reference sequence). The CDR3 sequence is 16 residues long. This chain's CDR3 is CASSPVVGGRSYEQYF. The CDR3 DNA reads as TGTGCCAGCAGCCCGGTCGTTGGTGGGCGTTCCTACGAGCAGTACTTT. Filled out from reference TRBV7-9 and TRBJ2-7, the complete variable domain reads DTGVSQNPRHKITKRGQNVTFRCDPISEHNRLYWYRQTLGQGPEFLTYFQNEAQLEKSRLLSDRFSAERPKGSFSTLEIQRTEQGDSAMYLCASSPVVGGRSYEQYFGPGTRLTVT.

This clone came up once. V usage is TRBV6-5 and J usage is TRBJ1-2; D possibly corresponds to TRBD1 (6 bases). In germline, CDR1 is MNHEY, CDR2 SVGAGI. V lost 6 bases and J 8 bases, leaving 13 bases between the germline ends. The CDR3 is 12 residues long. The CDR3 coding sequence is TGTGCCAGCAGAGCCACAGGGTGGGGCTACACCTTC. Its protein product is CASRATGWGYTF.

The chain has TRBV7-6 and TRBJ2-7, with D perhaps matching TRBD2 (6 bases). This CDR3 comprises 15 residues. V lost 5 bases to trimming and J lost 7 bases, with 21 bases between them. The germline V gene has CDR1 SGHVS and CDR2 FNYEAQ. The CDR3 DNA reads TGTGCCAGCAGCCAAATGGGACTCCAGGCGGGGGAGCAGTACTTC. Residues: CASSQMGLQAGEQYF.

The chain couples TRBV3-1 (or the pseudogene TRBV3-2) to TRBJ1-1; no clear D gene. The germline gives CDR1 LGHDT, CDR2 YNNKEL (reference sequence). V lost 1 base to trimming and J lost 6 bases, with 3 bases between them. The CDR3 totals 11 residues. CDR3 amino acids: CASSQAAEAFF. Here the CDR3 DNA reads TGTGCCAGCAGCCAAGCAGCTGAAGCTTTCTTT.

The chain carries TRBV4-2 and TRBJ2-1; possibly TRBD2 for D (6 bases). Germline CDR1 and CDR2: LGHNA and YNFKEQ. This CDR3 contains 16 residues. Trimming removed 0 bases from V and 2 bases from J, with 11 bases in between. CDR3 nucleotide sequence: TGTGCCAGCAGCCAAGATCTCGCGGGGACCTACAATGAGCAGTTCTTC. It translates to CASSQDLAGTYNEQFF.

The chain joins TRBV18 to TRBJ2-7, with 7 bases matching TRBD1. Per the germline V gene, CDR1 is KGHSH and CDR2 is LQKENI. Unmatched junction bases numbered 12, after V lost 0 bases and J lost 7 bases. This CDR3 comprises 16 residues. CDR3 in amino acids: CASSPPTSGTVREQYF. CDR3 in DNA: TGTGCCAGCTCACCACCGACCTCAGGGACAGTACGAGAGCAGTACTTC.

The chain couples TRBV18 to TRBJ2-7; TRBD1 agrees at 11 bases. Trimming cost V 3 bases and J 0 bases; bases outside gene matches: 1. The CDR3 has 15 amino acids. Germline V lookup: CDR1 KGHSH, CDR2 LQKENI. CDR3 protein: CASSPGTGGSYEQYF. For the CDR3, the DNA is TGTGCCAGCTCACCCGGGACAGGGGGCTCCTACGAGCAGTACTTC.

CDR3 nucleotide sequence: TGTGCCAGCAGCCGTATAACAGGGTATGGGGCCGGGGAGCTGTTTTTT. This encodes CASSRITGYGAGELFF. The V call is TRBV3-1 (or the pseudogene TRBV3-2), the J call TRBJ2-2, with a tentative D call TRBD1 (6 bases). Germline V gene sequence: CDR1 LGHDT, CDR2 YNNKEL (reference sequence). The ends were cut back, 4 bases at V and 6 bases at J, with 18 bases in the middle. There are 16 residues in the CDR3.

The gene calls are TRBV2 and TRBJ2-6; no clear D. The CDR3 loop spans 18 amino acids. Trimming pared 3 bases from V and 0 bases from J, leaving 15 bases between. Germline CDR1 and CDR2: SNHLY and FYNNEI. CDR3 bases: TGTGCCAGCAGTGATTTCCGGAGTTTGCTCTCTGGGGCCAACGTCCTGACTTTC. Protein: CASSDFRSLLSGANVLTF.

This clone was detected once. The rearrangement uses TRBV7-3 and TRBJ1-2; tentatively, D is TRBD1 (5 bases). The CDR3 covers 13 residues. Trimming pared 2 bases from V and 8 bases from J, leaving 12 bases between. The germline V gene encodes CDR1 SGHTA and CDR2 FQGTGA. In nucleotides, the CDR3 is TGTGCCAGCAGCTTATCGCAGGGTCGAGGCTACACCTTC. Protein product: CASSLSQGRGYTF.

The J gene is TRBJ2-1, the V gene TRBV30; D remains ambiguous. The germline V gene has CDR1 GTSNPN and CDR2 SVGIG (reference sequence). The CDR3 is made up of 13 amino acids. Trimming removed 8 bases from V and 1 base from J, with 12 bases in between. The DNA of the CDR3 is TGTGCCCGATCAGCAGGTTCCTACAATGAGCAGTTCTTC. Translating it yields CARSAGSYNEQFF. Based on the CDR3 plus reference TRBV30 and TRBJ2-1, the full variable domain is SQTIHQWPATLVQPVGSPLSLECTVEGTSNPNLYWYRQAAGRGLQLLFYSVGIGQISSEVPQNLSASRPQDRQFILSSKKLLLSDSGFYLCARSAGSYNEQFFGPGTRLTVL.

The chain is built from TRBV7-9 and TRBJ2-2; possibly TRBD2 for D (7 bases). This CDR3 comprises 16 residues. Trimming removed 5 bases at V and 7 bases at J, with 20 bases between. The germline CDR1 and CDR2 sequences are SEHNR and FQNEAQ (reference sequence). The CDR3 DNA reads TGTGCCAGCAGCCGCCGGGGGGCCAGGATCCGCGGGGAGCTGTTTTTT. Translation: CASSRRGARIRGELFF. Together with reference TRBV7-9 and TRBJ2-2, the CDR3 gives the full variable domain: DTGVSQNPRHKITKRGQNVTFRCDPISEHNRLYWYRQTLGQGPEFLTYFQNEAQLEKSRLLSDRFSAERPKGSFSTLEIQRTEQGDSAMYLCASSRRGARIRGELFFGEGSRLTVL.

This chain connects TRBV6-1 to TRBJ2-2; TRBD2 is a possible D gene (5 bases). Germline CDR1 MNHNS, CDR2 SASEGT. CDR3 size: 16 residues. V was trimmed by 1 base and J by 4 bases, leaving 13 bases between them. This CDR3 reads CASSEEGRRLTGELFF. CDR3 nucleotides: TGTGCCAGCAGTGAAGAGGGTCGGAGGCTCACCGGGGAGCTGTTTTTT.

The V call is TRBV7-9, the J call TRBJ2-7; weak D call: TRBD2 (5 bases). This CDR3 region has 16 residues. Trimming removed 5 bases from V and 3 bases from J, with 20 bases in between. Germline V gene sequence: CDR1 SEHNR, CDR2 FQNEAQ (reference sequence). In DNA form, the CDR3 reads TGTGCCAGCAGCCTACTTCCGGTAGGAGACTACTACGAGCAGTACTTC. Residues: CASSLLPVGDYYEQYF.

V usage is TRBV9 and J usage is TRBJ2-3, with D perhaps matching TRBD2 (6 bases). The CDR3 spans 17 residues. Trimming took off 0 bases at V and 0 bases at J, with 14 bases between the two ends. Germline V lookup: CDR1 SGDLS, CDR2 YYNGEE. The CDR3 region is CASSVGIGLASTDTQYF. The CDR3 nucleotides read TGTGCCAGCAGCGTAGGAATTGGGCTAGCGAGCACAGATACGCAGTATTTT.

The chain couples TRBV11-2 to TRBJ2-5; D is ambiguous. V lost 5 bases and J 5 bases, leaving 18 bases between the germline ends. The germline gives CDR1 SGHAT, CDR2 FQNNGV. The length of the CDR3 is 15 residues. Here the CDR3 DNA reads TGTGCCAGCAGCGCTACGACCGCACGAGCGGAGACCCAGTACTTC. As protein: CASSATTARAETQYF.